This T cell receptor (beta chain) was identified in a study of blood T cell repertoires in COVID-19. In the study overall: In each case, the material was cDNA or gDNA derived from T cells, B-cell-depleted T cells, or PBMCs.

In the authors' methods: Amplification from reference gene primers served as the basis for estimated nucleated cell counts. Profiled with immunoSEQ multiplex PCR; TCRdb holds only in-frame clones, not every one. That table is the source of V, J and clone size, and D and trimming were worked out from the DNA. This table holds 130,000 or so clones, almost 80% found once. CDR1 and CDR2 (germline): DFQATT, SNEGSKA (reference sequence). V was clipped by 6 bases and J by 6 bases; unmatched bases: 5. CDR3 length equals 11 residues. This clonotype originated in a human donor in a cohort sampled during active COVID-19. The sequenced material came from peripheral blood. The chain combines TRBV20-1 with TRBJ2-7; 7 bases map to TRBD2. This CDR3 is CSAGLVVEQYF. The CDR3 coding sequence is TGCAGTGCCGGACTAGTTGTCGAGCAGTACTTC.